Below are 30 T cell receptor beta chains sequenced from a single sample in a study of vaccination effects on CD4 cells after COVID-19. It was after approximately 11 days of culture that CD4+ T cells were isolated. The individual was infected with SARS-CoV-2 between March and December 2020, as confirmed by PCR. Everyone in the study got two shots of either the BNT162b2 or mRNA-1273 vaccine. Measured with immunoSEQ multiplex PCR; TCRdb has only the in-frame clones, and not every one. The sample lists roughly 35,000 clones; around 72% were seen once. No antigen has been identified for these receptors. Sample: CD4+ T cells from PBMCs cultured without peptide, taken after COVID-19 vaccination. The receptors come from a human donor who had a prior SARS-CoV-2 infection.

V and J are TRBV29-1 and TRBJ2-2; possible D gene TRBD2, 7 bases. Per the germline V gene, CDR1 is SQVTM and CDR2 is ANQGSEA. The CDR3 length is 10 residues. The DNA of the CDR3 is TGCGGGGGGGCGAGCGGGGAGCTGTTTTTT. It translates to CGGASGELFF.

CDR3 loop: CASSLPASTGRSYEQYF. In DNA form, the CDR3 reads TGTGCCAGCAGCCTACCCGCTTCTACCGGGAGGTCCTACGAGCAGTACTTC. The chain is built from TRBV5-4 and TRBJ2-7, with 7 bases identical to TRBD2. The germline CDR1 and CDR2 sequences are SGHNT and YYREEE (reference sequence). This CDR3 is 17 amino acids long. Trimming at V came to 4 bases and at J to 1 base, leaving 14 bases not matched to a gene.

This rearrangement joins TRBV30 to TRBJ2-3, with D possibly being TRBD1 or TRBD2 (6 bases each). The V gene's germline CDR1 is GTSNPN and CDR2 SVGIG (reference sequence). This CDR3 has 15 amino acids. Trimming took off 2 bases at V and 4 bases at J, with 16 bases between the two ends. The CDR3 sequence: CAWSRLGGLADTQYF. The CDR3 coding sequence is TGTGCCTGGAGTAGGCTAGGGGGGTTGGCAGATACGCAGTATTTT. Combining the CDR3 with reference TRBV30 and TRBJ2-3 gives the whole variable domain SQTIHQWPATLVQPVGSPLSLECTVEGTSNPNLYWYRQAAGRGLQLLFYSVGIGQISSEVPQNLSASRPQDRQFILSSKKLLLSDSGFYLCAWSRLGGLADTQYFGPGTRLTVL.

The chain has TRBV6-5 and TRBJ2-7; D remains ambiguous. Germline-derived CDR1 and CDR2 are MNHEY and SVGAGI. V was clipped by 2 bases and J by 5 bases, with 7 bases between them. This CDR3 region has 12 residues. The CDR3 loop is CASSYGRNEQYF. The DNA of the CDR3 is TGTGCCAGCAGTTACGGCCGGAACGAGCAGTACTTC.

This clone came up a few times. The chain uses TRBV6-7 and TRBJ1-1, with no clear D. TRBV6-7 is reported as an ORF; its role is uncertain. V lost 2 bases and J 6 bases, leaving 19 bases between the germline ends. The CDR3 is 16 residues long. The CDR3 DNA is TGTGCCAGCAGTTACACAGTTTCCGGGGTCCCGCCTGAAGCTTTCTTT. Amino acids: CASSYTVSGVPPEAFF.

The CDR3 DNA follows: TGTGCCAGCAGCGACCGCCGTGAGACCGGGGAGCTGTTTTTT. Translated, it gives CASSDRRETGELFF. The gene calls are TRBV9 and TRBJ2-2; D uncertain. CDR1 is SGDLS, CDR2 YYNGEE, per germline. This CDR3 spans 14 amino acids. The ends were cut back, 3 bases at V and 5 bases at J, with 11 bases in the middle. The full variable domain, completed using reference TRBV9 and TRBJ2-2, is DSGVTQTPKHLITATGQRVTLRCSPRSGDLSVYWYQQSLDQGLQFLIQYYNGEERAKGNILERFSAQQFPDLHSELNLSSLELGDSALYFCASSDRRETGELFFGEGSRLTVL.

The chain couples TRBV20-1 to TRBJ2-3, with unresolved D. Per the germline V gene, CDR1 is DFQATT and CDR2 is SNEGSKA (reference sequence). This CDR3 is built from 11 residues. Trimming took off 6 bases at V and 1 base at J, with 5 bases between the two ends. The CDR3 DNA follows: TGCAGTGCCGAACGCACAGATACGCAGTATTTT. Encoded protein: CSAERTDTQYF.

The V call is TRBV20-1, the J call TRBJ1-1; D ambiguous. V gave up 3 bases and J gave up 4 bases, with 6 bases separating them. This CDR3 region has 11 residues. Germline V gene sequence: CDR1 DFQATT, CDR2 SNEGSKA (reference sequence). The CDR3 sequence: CSARGSTEAFF. CDR3 coding DNA: TGCAGTGCTAGGGGCAGCACTGAAGCTTTCTTT.

The chain has TRBV2 and TRBJ1-4, with a possible D match to TRBD1 (6 bases). The V gene's germline CDR1 is SNHLY and CDR2 FYNNEI. The ends were cut back, 5 bases at V and 7 bases at J, with 14 bases in the middle. CDR3 length: 14 residues. CDR3 region: CASSLQGMGEKLFF. The CDR3 region has the DNA TGTGCCAGCAGTCTACAGGGCATGGGTGAAAAACTGTTTTTT.

The chain has TRBV9 and TRBJ1-6, with D possibly matching TRBD1 (6 bases). The CDR3 spans 16 residues. Germline loops: CDR1 SGDLS, CDR2 YYNGEE. Trimming pared 3 bases from V and 4 bases from J, leaving 14 bases between. CDR3 bases: TGTGCCAGCAGCGCGGGGGAGGGGACATATAATTCACCCCTCCACTTT. Translation: CASSAGEGTYNSPLHF.

This clone was counted between two and nine times. The chain has TRBV30 and TRBJ1-2; weak D call: TRBD1 (5 bases). This CDR3 region has 14 residues. V shed 0 bases and J shed 6 bases, with 14 bases lying between them. Per germline, CDR1 GTSNPN and CDR2 SVGIG (reference sequence). The CDR3 loop is CAWSVQELKNGYTF. CDR3 in DNA: TGTGCCTGGAGTGTACAGGAATTGAAAAATGGCTACACCTTC.

V usage is TRBV4-1 and J usage is TRBJ1-6; D remains ambiguous. V was pared by 1 base and J by 10 bases, with 23 bases between. This CDR3 spans 18 amino acids. Germline V gives CDR1 MGHRA, CDR2 YSYEKL. The CDR3: CASSQAAPPGSAPSPLHF. The CDR3 DNA follows: TGCGCCAGCAGCCAAGCTGCACCCCCCGGATCAGCACCCTCACCCCTCCACTTT.

The rearrangement uses TRBV14 and TRBJ2-1; D is uncertain. The V end was cut by 4 bases, the J end by 2 bases, with 12 bases between. Germline V gene data show CDR1 as SGHDN and CDR2 as FVKESK. The CDR3 is made up of 15 amino acids. The CDR3 loop reads CASSPYTGAYNEQFF. The CDR3 DNA is TGTGCCAGCAGCCCATACACCGGTGCCTACAATGAGCAGTTCTTC.

The V and J genes are TRBV10-3 and TRBJ2-1; 12 bases align to TRBD2. V was clipped by 2 bases and J by 2 bases; unmatched bases: 7. CDR3 length: 18 amino acids. The germline gives CDR1 ENHRY, CDR2 SYGVKD. The CDR3 DNA follows: TGTGCCATCAGTGAGCCCCCGGGACTAGCGGGTCCCTACAATGAGCAGTTCTTC. Its translation is CAISEPPGLAGPYNEQFF.

The chain employs TRBV19 and TRBJ1-1, with D tentatively TRBD1 (5 bases). The CDR3 is 15 residues long. With 5 bases removed from V and 1 base from J, the gap between germline ends came to 14 bases. Germline loops: CDR1 LNHDA, CDR2 SQIVND (reference sequence). CDR3 sequence (DNA): TGTGCCAGTAGTTATAAGTCGGGGGGGAACACTGAAGCTTTCTTT. As protein: CASSYKSGGNTEAFF.

This chain uses TRBV7-2 with TRBJ1-5; D not certain. CDR1 is SGHTA, CDR2 FQGNSA, per germline. CDR3 length: 16 amino acids. Trimming left V 1 base short and J 6 bases short, with 16 bases between. CDR3 bases: TGTGCCAGCAGCTTAGTCGGGCGGGTGGGTTTTCAGCCCCAGCATTTT. This encodes CASSLVGRVGFQPQHF. The full variable domain, completed using reference TRBV7-2 and TRBJ1-5, is GAGVSQSPSNKVTEKGKDVELRCDPISGHTALYWYRQSLGQGLEFLIYFQGNSAPDKSGLPSDRFSAERTGGSVSTLTIQRTQQEDSAVYLCASSLVGRVGFQPQHFGDGTRLSIL.

As concerns this clone: One junction end disagrees with the germline gene, perhaps due to a read error. The chain combines TRBV7-7 with TRBJ2-4; D may be TRBD1 (6 bases). Germline V gene sequence: CDR1 SSHAT, CDR2 FNYEAQ (reference sequence). The CDR3 sequence is 16 residues long. CDR3 DNA sequence: TGTGCTAGCAGCGTACCCGGGACACCGATCAAAAACATTCAGTACTTC. Protein sequence: CASSVPGTPIKNIQYF.

This clone was seen a single time. V gene TRBV5-1 combines with J gene TRBJ1-1, with 7 bases lining up with TRBD1. Germline CDR1 is SGHRS and CDR2 is YFSETQ. V lost 4 bases to trimming and J lost 3 bases; unmatched junction nucleotides: 9. There are 15 residues in the CDR3. The CDR3 nucleotides are TGCGCCAGCAGCATAAGACAGGGTATGGACACTGAAGCTTTCTTT. Amino acid sequence: CASSIRQGMDTEAFF.

This clone was observed a single time. This chain connects TRBV5-4 to TRBJ2-2, with TRBD1 matching 7 bases. Germline loops: CDR1 SGHNT, CDR2 YYREEE (reference sequence). This CDR3 is 16 amino acids long. Trimming removed 4 bases from V and 5 bases from J; junction bases left unmatched: 11. The CDR3 sequence: CASSRGGQGVTGELFF. The DNA of the CDR3 is TGTGCCAGCAGCCGAGGAGGCCAGGGGGTAACCGGGGAGCTGTTTTTT.

The chain carries TRBV7-2 and TRBJ2-5, with 15 bases lining up with TRBD2. CDR1 and CDR2 (germline): SGHTA, FQGNSA. This CDR3 spans 18 amino acids. The V segment lost 5 bases and the J segment 4 bases; nucleotides outside the gene matches: 11. CDR3 bases: TGTGCCAGCAGCCCCCGGACTAGCGGGAGGGCCATAGGAGAGACCCAGTACTTC. It yields the protein CASSPRTSGRAIGETQYF. Combining the CDR3 with reference TRBV7-2 and TRBJ2-5 gives the whole variable domain GAGVSQSPSNKVTEKGKDVELRCDPISGHTALYWYRQSLGQGLEFLIYFQGNSAPDKSGLPSDRFSAERTGGSVSTLTIQRTQQEDSAVYLCASSPRTSGRAIGETQYFGPGTRLLVL.

A few counts support this clone. The chain combines TRBV3-1 (or the pseudogene TRBV3-2) with TRBJ1-6; the D gene is possibly TRBD1 (5 bases). Germline V gene lookup returns CDR1 LGHDT and CDR2 YNNKEL (reference sequence). The CDR3 consists of 15 residues. V lost 0 bases, J lost 8 bases, and 11 bases lay in between. CDR3 in DNA: TGTGCCAGCAGCCAAGATATCCAGGGATATTCACCCCTCCACTTT. Protein: CASSQDIQGYSPLHF.

This chain joins TRBV19 and TRBJ1-2, with D possibly matching TRBD1 (6 bases). CDR1 and CDR2 from the germline V gene are LNHDA and SQIVND (reference sequence). Trimming removed 5 bases from V and 4 bases from J, with 20 bases in between. CDR3 length: 16 residues. CDR3 nucleotide sequence: TGTGCCAGTAGTCCCGTTAATTGGGGGGGCGGCTATGGCTACACCTTC. This encodes CASSPVNWGGGYGYTF.

The rearrangement uses TRBV4-1 and TRBJ2-1, with 8 bases lining up with TRBD2. Trimming at V came to 1 base and at J to 6 bases, leaving 11 bases not matched to a gene. Germline assignment: CDR1 MGHRA and CDR2 YSYEKL. The CDR3 spans 17 residues. The CDR3 here is CASSQGPERESGNEQFF. CDR3 nucleotide sequence: TGCGCCAGCAGCCAAGGTCCTGAGCGGGAGTCGGGCAATGAGCAGTTCTTC.

The chain is built from TRBV14 and TRBJ2-5; TRBD2 matches at 8 bases. Germline CDR1 reads SGHDN; CDR2 reads FVKESK. Trimming at V came to 5 bases and at J to 5 bases, leaving 10 bases not matched to a gene. The CDR3 consists of 15 residues. Here the CDR3 reads CASSRGLVVGETQYF. The CDR3 bases are TGTGCCAGCAGCAGGGGACTAGTCGTTGGCGAGACCCAGTACTTC.

This clone was found once. CDR3 region: CASTTGTGSWETQYF. The CDR3 bases are TGCGCCAGCACTACCGGGACAGGGTCTTGGGAGACCCAGTACTTC. The chain joins TRBV10-2 to TRBJ2-5; 9 bases fit TRBD1. The CDR3 runs 15 residues. From germline, CDR1 is WSHSY and CDR2 SAAADI. V was pared by 7 bases and J by 5 bases, with 11 bases of the junction left unmatched.

The gene calls are TRBV7-9 and TRBJ1-3, with 8 bases fitting TRBD1. The germline V gene has CDR1 SEHNR and CDR2 FQNEAQ (reference sequence). After removal of 2 bases from V and 2 bases from J, the junction contained 2 bases not matched to a gene. The CDR3 has 15 residues. This CDR3 reads CASSLQGAPGNTIYF. The CDR3 nucleotides are TGTGCCAGCAGCTTACAGGGGGCCCCTGGAAACACCATATATTTT.

In DNA form, the CDR3 reads TGTGCCAGCACCTGGGACCGGGATAGCGATACGCAGTATTTT. It codes for CASTWDRDSDTQYF. The chain joins TRBV2 to TRBJ2-3; D is perhaps TRBD1 or TRBD2 (5 bases each). CDR1 is SNHLY and CDR2 is FYNNEI in the germline V gene. This CDR3 comprises 14 residues. V was trimmed by 7 bases and J by 6 bases, leaving 17 bases between them.

The chain links TRBV3-1 (or the pseudogene TRBV3-2) to TRBJ2-1, with TRBD2 matching over 7 bases. The CDR3 length is 17 residues. The V gene end was trimmed by 4 bases and the J gene end by 8 bases; junction bases not matched to a gene: 17. Germline CDR1 LGHDT, CDR2 YNNKEL (reference sequence). CDR3 residues: CASSPNGTTPGWYEQFF. CDR3 sequence (DNA): TGTGCCAGCAGCCCCAACGGGACTACCCCCGGGTGGTATGAGCAGTTCTTC.

The chain is built from TRBV29-1 and TRBJ1-1; possible D gene TRBD1, 5 bases. Germline CDR1 SQVTM, CDR2 ANQGSEA. V lost 4 bases, J lost 4 bases, and 13 bases lay in between. The CDR3 runs 13 residues. CDR3 loop: CSVVGRVGTEAFF. CDR3 nucleotide sequence: TGCAGCGTTGTCGGCAGGGTAGGCACTGAAGCTTTCTTT.

The V call is TRBV21-1, the J call TRBJ2-1. TRBV21-1 is marked as a pseudogene. The length of the CDR3 is 11 residues. CDR3 protein: CASSKEGGQFF. The CDR3 coding sequence is TGTGCCAGCAGCAAAGAGGGGGGGCAGTTCTTC.